The rows below give T cell receptor beta chains drawn from one sample of a study of a mutant IDH1 vaccine in newly diagnosed glioma. Antigens for these TCRs are unknown. The method was immunoSEQ multiplex PCR; TCRdb's version includes in-frame clones alone and lacks a portion of them. The table lists fewer than 35,000 clones, over 75% of them singletons, with more than 2.5% in the top ten. The specimen comprised PBMCs, sampled from a glioma patient whose treatment included an IDH1 peptide vaccine. These receptors were taken from a man aged 35 to 55 with glioma. Each CDR3 is given with its conserved first and last residue. D genes are given only for firm matches. For some rows the clone size is stated as once, few or many, or as a class when expanded; others skip it.

cdr3_nt cdr3_aa v_call cdr3_length j_call d_call clone_size
TGTGCCAGCAGCGACAGGGGTTGGGGCACGCAGTATTTT CASSDRGWGTQYF TRBV27 13 TRBJ2-3 TRBD1 few
TGCAGCGGGGCCCGTTTCGGCGGTGAGACCCAGTACTTC CSGARFGGETQYF TRBV29-1 13 TRBJ2-5 . .
TGTGCCAGCAGCCCTTGGACAGGGGGCCCAAAAAATGAAGCTTTCTTT CASSPWTGGPKNEAFF TRBV7-9 16 TRBJ1-1 TRBD1 .
TGTGCCAGCTCACCACAGTCCGATCAGCCCCAGCATTTT CASSPQSDQPQHF TRBV18 13 TRBJ1-5 . .
TGTGCCAGCTCACTGGGACAGGCTCTCTCTGGAAACACCATATATTTT CASSLGQALSGNTIYF TRBV18 16 TRBJ1-3 TRBD1 .
TGTGCCAGCAGCTTAATCCCCCCCGGAGGGAGGAAAAACATTCAGTACTTC CASSLIPPGGRKNIQYF TRBV11-2 17 TRBJ2-4 . .
TGTGCCAGCAGCTTAACGGGGGTGGAGGGAGAGACCCAGTACTTC CASSLTGVEGETQYF TRBV7-2 15 TRBJ2-5 . .
TGCGCCAGCAGCCAAGATATGGGGCAGTCAAATCAGCCCCAGCATTTT CASSQDMGQSNQPQHF TRBV4-1 16 TRBJ1-5 . .
TGTGCCAGCAGCGCCGGACTAGCGGCCTACGAGCAGTACTTC CASSAGLAAYEQYF TRBV5-6 14 TRBJ2-7 TRBD2 .
TGTGCCAGCTCACCTCTTGGAACGGCAGATAATTCACCCCTCCACTTT CASSPLGTADNSPLHF TRBV18 16 TRBJ1-6 . .
TGTGCCAGCAGCCAAGATCTAGCGGGTCACAATGAGCAGTTCTTC CASSQDLAGHNEQFF TRBV4-2 15 TRBJ2-1 TRBD2 few
TGCGCCAGCTATAGTTCTCTCCTGGGCACCGGGGAGCTGTTTTTT CASYSSLLGTGELFF TRBV23-1 15 TRBJ2-2 . .
TGCGCCAGTTTTGCAGCCCACGGGGAGGAGACCCAGTACTTC CASFAAHGEETQYF TRBV5-1 14 TRBJ2-5 . .
TGCGCCAGCAGCCCTAGGGTGTTGACTGAAGCTTTCTTT CASSPRVLTEAFF TRBV5-1 13 TRBJ1-1 . .
TGTGCCAGCAGCCCCCGAATCGGGGACAGGAGACCATTGTACCAAGAGACCCAGTACTTC CASSPRIGDRRPLYQETQYF TRBV14 20 TRBJ2-5 TRBD1 few
TGTGCCAGTAGTCCATCCCACAGGGCAGCTGGAAACACCATATATTTT CASSPSHRAAGNTIYF TRBV19 16 TRBJ1-3 . .